Presented here are 27 T cell receptor beta chains from one specimen sequenced in a study of T cell responses to AZD1222 COVID-19 vaccine. Produced via immunoSEQ multiplex PCR; TCRdb's table is partial and in-frame only. The top ten clones hold less than 3% of a sample with 150,000 to 200,000 clones, just over 90% of them seen once. The sample here was peripheral blood, taken on day 0 of AZD1222 vaccination. All receptors derive from an adult in good health.

This chain uses TRBV19 with TRBJ1-5, with TRBD1 matching 7 bases. Losses at the gene ends were 3 bases for V and 3 bases for J; bases not matched to a gene: 8. Looked up from germline, CDR1 is LNHDA and CDR2 is SQIVND (reference sequence). This CDR3 spans 16 amino acids. CDR3 sequence: CASSISGTAFNQPQHF. The CDR3 DNA reads as TGTGCCAGTAGTATTTCCGGGACAGCCTTCAATCAGCCCCAGCATTTT.

This clone is a singleton in its sample. The chain combines TRBV15 with TRBJ2-1; D may match TRBD1 or TRBD2 (5 bases each). With 0 bases removed from V and 4 bases from J, the gap between germline ends came to 7 bases. Per germline, CDR1 LNHNV and CDR2 YYDKDF (reference sequence). The CDR3 consists of 14 residues. The chain's CDR3 is CATSREGVYNEQFF. The CDR3 nucleotides are TGTGCCACCAGCAGAGAGGGGGTTTACAATGAGCAGTTCTTC.

The gene calls are TRBV28 and TRBJ2-4; D unclear. The CDR3 spans 13 residues. The germline CDR1 and CDR2 sequences are MDHEN and SYDVKM. The V end lost 6 bases, the J end lost 4 bases, and 10 bases lay between the germline ends. DNA of the CDR3: TGTGCCAGCAGGGACCATACAAAAAACATTCAGTACTTC. This gives the protein CASRDHTKNIQYF.

This clone is a singleton in its sample. The genes are TRBV6-6 and TRBJ1-1, with 7 nucleotides matching TRBD1. From germline, CDR1 is MNHNY and CDR2 SVGAGI (reference sequence). The CDR3 is made up of 14 amino acids. V gave up 5 bases and J gave up 5 bases; unmatched junction bases: 8. For the CDR3, the DNA is TGTGCCAGCAGTAAGGGGACAGCGAAAACTGAAGCTTTCTTT. Amino acids: CASSKGTAKTEAFF.

This clone was recorded once. The chain joins TRBV6-5 to TRBJ2-1; maybe TRBD2 (5 bases). Germline lookup yields CDR1 MNHEY and CDR2 SVGAGI. V dropped 0 bases and J dropped 4 bases, with 10 bases sitting between them. The CDR3 spans 15 residues. CDR3 DNA: TGTGCCAGCAGTTACTCCTTTGGACTTTACAATGAGCAGTTCTTC. It codes for CASSYSFGLYNEQFF.

The V gene is TRBV2, the J gene TRBJ2-3; a weak D match, TRBD2 (5 bases). The germline V and J ends were trimmed by 4 bases and 4 bases, with 15 bases remaining between them. The CDR3 has 15 amino acids. Germline V gene data show CDR1 as SNHLY and CDR2 as FYNNEI. CDR3 in DNA: TGTGCCAGCAGTGCGGACTCCCGAGGGTCAGATACGCAGTATTTT. As protein: CASSADSRGSDTQYF.

The V gene is TRBV4-2, the J gene TRBJ2-7; TRBD2 is a possible D gene (6 bases). From germline, CDR1 is LGHNA and CDR2 YNFKEQ. V shed 4 bases and J shed 1 base, with 14 bases lying between them. This CDR3 is built from 15 residues. The CDR3 bases are TGTGCCAGCAGCCTCGGGCTAGCGAGATCCTACGAGCAGTACTTC. It yields the protein CASSLGLARSYEQYF.

The rearrangement links TRBV19 to TRBJ1-1, with D possibly being TRBD1 (5 bases). The CDR3 has 15 amino acids. Germline CDR1 is LNHDA and CDR2 is SQIVND (reference sequence). V gave up 1 base and J gave up 1 base, with 10 bases separating them. The CDR3 DNA is TGTGCCAGTAGTATAGTGGGGCGAACGAACACTGAAGCTTTCTTT. Amino acids: CASSIVGRTNTEAFF.

As to this clone: Other DNA variants within this sample encode the same CDR3. This chain links TRBV19 with TRBJ1-1; D not resolved. V lost 7 bases and J 0 bases, leaving 12 bases between the germline ends. The germline V gene has CDR1 LNHDA and CDR2 SQIVND (reference sequence). The CDR3 extends over 14 amino acids. DNA of the CDR3: TGTGCCAGTACCCAAACCGGCCTGAACACTGAAGCTTTCTTT. The encoded protein is CASTQTGLNTEAFF.

A word on this clone: The junction departs from the called germline gene at one end, perhaps through a read error. The V call is TRBV7-2, the J call TRBJ2-5; TRBD2 agrees at 12 bases. Germline V gene data show CDR1 as SGHTA and CDR2 as FQGNSA. The CDR3 loop spans 11 amino acids. The CDR3 nucleotides read TGTGCCAGCAGCACCCGACTAGCGGGGGACTTC. Translating it yields CASSTRLAGDF.

The chain recombines TRBV10-3 with TRBJ2-7; TRBD2 aligns across 7 bases. The CDR3 is made up of 15 amino acids. The germline CDR1 and CDR2 sequences are ENHRY and SYGVKD. V lost 4 bases, J lost 0 bases, and 6 bases stayed unmatched. The CDR3 spells CAISGGGTDSYEQYF. CDR3 sequence (DNA): TGTGCCATCAGTGGGGGGGGGACTGACTCCTACGAGCAGTACTTC.

CDR3 nucleotide sequence: TGCGCCAGCAGCTTGGAGGCGGCCGGTCCCCGGGAGCTGTTTTTT. Translation: CASSLEAAGPRELFF. This chain uses TRBV5-1 with TRBJ2-2, with D uncertain. In germline, CDR1 is SGHRS, CDR2 YFSETQ. Trimming took off 0 bases at V and 9 bases at J, with 15 bases between the two ends. The CDR3 has 15 residues.

The chain joins TRBV2 to TRBJ1-5; D is unclear. Germline CDR1 is SNHLY and CDR2 is FYNNEI. The V and J ends lost 4 bases and 3 bases respectively, with 16 bases between them. The CDR3 spans 16 residues. CDR3 bases: TGTGCCAGCAGTGGGGTTGGAAATCACCCCAATCAGCCCCAGCATTTT. Protein product: CASSGVGNHPNQPQHF. The full variable domain, completed using reference TRBV2 and TRBJ1-5, is EPEVTQTPSHQVTQMGQEVILRCVPISNHLYFYWYRQILGQKVEFLVSFYNNEISEKSEIFDDQFSVERPDGSNFTLKIRSTKLEDSAMYFCASSGVGNHPNQPQHFGDGTRLSIL.

The chain carries TRBV14 and TRBJ2-2, with 14 bases aligning to TRBD2. Unmatched junction bases numbered 10, after V lost 5 bases and J lost 5 bases. Germline CDR1 SGHDN, CDR2 FVKESK. The CDR3 sequence is 18 residues long. The CDR3 region is CASSDRGTSGSRTGELFF. The CDR3 coding sequence is TGTGCCAGCAGCGATCGGGGGACTAGCGGGAGCCGGACCGGGGAGCTGTTTTTT. Together with reference TRBV14 and TRBJ2-2, the CDR3 gives the full variable domain: EAGVTQFPSHSVIEKGQTVTLRCDPISGHDNLYWYRRVMGKEIKFLLHFVKESKQDESGMPNNRFLAERTGGTYSTLKVQPAELEDSGVYFCASSDRGTSGSRTGELFFGEGSRLTVL.

The chain links TRBV29-1 to TRBJ1-1, with D maybe TRBD1 (5 bases). This CDR3 has 15 amino acids. V shed 2 bases and J shed 3 bases, with 16 bases lying between them. Germline-derived CDR1 and CDR2 are SQVTM and ANQGSEA. CDR3 coding DNA: TGCAGCGTTGAAAAGAGGGGCGGAGGGTACACTGAAGCTTTCTTT. It is translated as CSVEKRGGGYTEAFF.

This chain uses TRBV2 with TRBJ1-5, with 9 positions matching TRBD1. Germline values: CDR1 SNHLY, CDR2 FYNNEI. The CDR3 consists of 15 residues. V was clipped by 6 bases and J by 4 bases; unmatched bases: 7. In DNA, the CDR3 is TGTGCCAGCAGGGAGGGGGACAGGGTGAATCAGCCCCAGCATTTT. It is translated as CASREGDRVNQPQHF.

The V call is TRBV2, the J call TRBJ1-4; TRBD1 matches 7 bases. V was pared by 4 bases and J by 0 bases, with 5 bases of the junction left unmatched. The germline gives CDR1 SNHLY, CDR2 FYNNEI. The CDR3 runs to 16 residues. CDR3 amino acids: CASSGQGVATNEKLFF. The CDR3 coding sequence is TGTGCCAGCAGTGGTCAGGGGGTTGCAACTAATGAAAAACTGTTTTTT.

The chain uses TRBV7-9 and TRBJ1-2; D is possibly TRBD1 (5 bases). The V and J ends lost 3 bases and 6 bases respectively, with 8 bases between them. Per germline, CDR1 SEHNR and CDR2 FQNEAQ (reference sequence). This CDR3 contains 12 residues. In nucleotides, the CDR3 is TGTGCCAGCAGCTTCGGGGACCATGGCTACACCTTC. Translating it yields CASSFGDHGYTF.

The chain carries TRBV29-1 and TRBJ2-7, with D maybe TRBD2 (6 bases). Germline CDR1 is SQVTM and CDR2 is ANQGSEA. V was pared by 4 bases and J by 0 bases, with 7 bases between. This CDR3 is built from 12 residues. CDR3 in DNA: TGCAGCGTTGTCGGGGGCTCCTACGAGCAGTACTTC. It encodes CSVVGGSYEQYF.

The chain joins TRBV2 to TRBJ1-3, with D unresolved. V dropped 9 bases and J dropped 7 bases, with 10 bases sitting between them. The CDR3 runs 11 residues. The germline gives CDR1 SNHLY, CDR2 FYNNEI. CDR3 sequence reads: CASQEWNTIYF. CDR3 nucleotide sequence: TGTGCCAGTCAAGAGTGGAACACCATATATTTT. Complete variable domain (other parts from reference TRBV2 and TRBJ1-3): EPEVTQTPSHQVTQMGQEVILRCVPISNHLYFYWYRQILGQKVEFLVSFYNNEISEKSEIFDDQFSVERPDGSNFTLKIRSTKLEDSAMYFCASQEWNTIYFGEGSWLTVV.

V is TRBV3-1 (or the pseudogene TRBV3-2) and J is TRBJ1-2; D ambiguous. This CDR3 comprises 14 residues. V was pared by 3 bases and J by 7 bases, with 15 bases between. Per the germline V gene, CDR1 is LGHDT and CDR2 is YNNKEL (reference sequence). The CDR3 DNA follows: TGTGCCAGCAGCCATTATCAGGATGGAGGTGGCTACACCTTC. It codes for CASSHYQDGGGYTF.

The V and J genes are TRBV27 and TRBJ1-2; TRBD1 matches at 7 bases. The CDR3 has 16 amino acids. Looked up from germline, CDR1 is MNHEY and CDR2 is SMNVEV (reference sequence). The V and J ends lost 2 bases and 6 bases, in that order; junction bases with no gene match: 12. The CDR3 loop is CASSLGYMTGLNGYTF. The CDR3 DNA reads as TGTGCCAGCAGTTTAGGTTATATGACAGGGTTAAATGGCTACACCTTC.

V usage is TRBV5-1 and J usage is TRBJ2-1; D may match TRBD1 or TRBD2 (5 bases each). CDR1 is SGHRS, CDR2 YFSETQ, per germline. V was pared by 2 bases and J by 4 bases, with 10 bases between. The length of the CDR3 is 14 residues. DNA of the CDR3: TGCGCCAGCAGCTTCGGGGCAGATTACAATGAGCAGTTCTTC. Encoded protein: CASSFGADYNEQFF. Using reference TRBV5-1 and TRBJ2-1 for the parts outside the CDR3, the full variable domain is KAGVTQTPRYLIKTRGQQVTLSCSPISGHRSVSWYQQTPGQGLQFLFEYFSETQRNKGNFPGRFSGRQFSNSRSEMNVSTLELGDSALYLCASSFGADYNEQFFGPGTRLTVL.

The chain combines TRBV7-9 with TRBJ2-3; D is possibly TRBD2 (6 bases). This CDR3 region has 16 residues. V was shortened by 6 bases and J by 4 bases, with 20 bases between the two germline ends. CDR1 is SEHNR, CDR2 FQNEAQ, per germline (reference sequence). CDR3 in DNA: TGTGCCAGCAGGTTCTCGGGACTTAGGGGTGCAGATACGCAGTATTTT. Translation: CASRFSGLRGADTQYF.

This chain uses TRBV4-2 with TRBJ2-1; D gene unclear. The germline CDR1 and CDR2 sequences are LGHNA and YNFKEQ. Deletions cut 4 bases from V and 7 bases from J, with 5 bases between. The length of the CDR3 is 11 residues. DNA of the CDR3: TGTGCCAGCAGCCGCGGTAATGAGCAGTTCTTC. Amino acid sequence: CASSRGNEQFF.

V gene TRBV28 combines with J gene TRBJ2-7; D is unresolved. The germline V gene encodes CDR1 MDHEN and CDR2 SYDVKM. V lost 2 bases, J lost 0 bases, and 2 bases lay in between. The CDR3 is 12 residues long. The CDR3 is CASSLPSYEQYF. The CDR3 DNA sequence: TGTGCCAGCAGTTTACCCTCCTACGAGCAGTACTTC.

This clone came up once. This sequence joins TRBV6-1 and TRBJ2-3, with a possible D match to TRBD2 (6 bases). CDR3 length equals 15 residues. The V and J ends lost 1 base and 4 bases respectively, with 12 bases between them. Germline-derived CDR1 and CDR2 are MNHNS and SASEGT. For the CDR3, the DNA is TGTGCCAGCAGTGAAGGAGACGGGGAGGCAGATACGCAGTATTTT. It is translated as CASSEGDGEADTQYF.